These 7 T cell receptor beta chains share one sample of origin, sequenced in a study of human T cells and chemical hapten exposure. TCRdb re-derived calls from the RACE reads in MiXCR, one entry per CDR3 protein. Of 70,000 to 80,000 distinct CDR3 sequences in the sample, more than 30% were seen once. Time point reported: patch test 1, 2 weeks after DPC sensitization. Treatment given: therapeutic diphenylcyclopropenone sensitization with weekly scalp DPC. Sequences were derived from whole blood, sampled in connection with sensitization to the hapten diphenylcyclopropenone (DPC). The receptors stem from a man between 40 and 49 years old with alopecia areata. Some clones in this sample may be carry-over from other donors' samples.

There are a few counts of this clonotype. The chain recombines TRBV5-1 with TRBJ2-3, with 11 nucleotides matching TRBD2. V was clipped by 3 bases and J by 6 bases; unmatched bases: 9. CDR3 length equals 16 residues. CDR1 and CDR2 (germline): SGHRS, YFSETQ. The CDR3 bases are TGCGCCAGCAGCTCGGGACTAGCGGTACTCTCCGATACGCAGTATTTT. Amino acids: CASSSGLAVLSDTQYF. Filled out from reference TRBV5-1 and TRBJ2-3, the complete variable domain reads KAGVTQTPRYLIKTRGQQVTLSCSPISGHRSVSWYQQTPGQGLQFLFEYFSETQRNKGNFPGRFSGRQFSNSRSEMNVSTLELGDSALYLCASSSGLAVLSDTQYFGPGTRLTVL.

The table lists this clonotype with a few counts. The CDR3 DNA reads TGTGCCAGCAGTTACGGTTTGATGGGGATCGAGCAGTACTTC. This translates into CASSYGLMGIEQYF. The chain uses TRBV6-6 and TRBJ2-7; D gene uncertain. V lost 2 bases, J lost 6 bases, and 14 bases lay in between. The CDR3 totals 14 residues. The germline CDR1 and CDR2 sequences are MNHNY and SVGAGI (reference sequence).

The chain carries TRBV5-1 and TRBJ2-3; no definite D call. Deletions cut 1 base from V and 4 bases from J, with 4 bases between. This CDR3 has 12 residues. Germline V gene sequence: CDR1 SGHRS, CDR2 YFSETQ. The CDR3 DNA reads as TGCGCCAGCAGCTTGACTCCAGATACGCAGTATTTT. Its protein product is CASSLTPDTQYF.

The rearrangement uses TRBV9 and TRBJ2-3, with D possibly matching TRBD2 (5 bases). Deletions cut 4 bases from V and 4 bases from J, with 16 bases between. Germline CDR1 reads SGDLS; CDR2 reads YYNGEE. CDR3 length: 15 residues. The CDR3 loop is CASSPRDLRADTQYF. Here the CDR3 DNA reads TGTGCCAGCAGCCCCCGGGATCTTAGGGCAGATACGCAGTATTTT.

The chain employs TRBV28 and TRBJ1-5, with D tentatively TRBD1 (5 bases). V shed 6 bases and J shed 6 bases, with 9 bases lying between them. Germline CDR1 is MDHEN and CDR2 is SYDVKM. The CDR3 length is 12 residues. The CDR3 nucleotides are TGTGCCAGCAGCTCGGGGACTCAGCCCCAGCATTTT. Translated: CASSSGTQPQHF.

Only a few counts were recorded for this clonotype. The CDR3, as DNA: TGTGCCAGCAGCTCCCCAACGAGCTCTGGAAACACCATATATTTT. Translated, it gives CASSSPTSSGNTIYF. The rearrangement joins TRBV5-6 to TRBJ1-3; D unclear. Trimming left V 3 bases short and J 0 bases short, with 10 bases between. This CDR3 comprises 15 residues. Germline V gene lookup returns CDR1 SGHDT and CDR2 YYEEEE.

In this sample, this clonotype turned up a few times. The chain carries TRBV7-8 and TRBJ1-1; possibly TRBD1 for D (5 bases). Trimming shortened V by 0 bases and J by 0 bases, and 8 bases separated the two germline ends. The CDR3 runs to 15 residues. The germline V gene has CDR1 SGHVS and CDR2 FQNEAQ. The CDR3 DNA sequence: TGTGCCAGCAGCTTAGCGTTGGGGGTGAACACTGAAGCTTTCTTT. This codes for CASSLALGVNTEAFF.